These T cell receptor beta chains were read from a single sample in a study of cytomegalovirus exposure and HLA in healthy donors. Assay: immunoSEQ multiplex PCR; the TCRdb copy retains only in-frame clones and omits some. The top ten clones hold 1.6% of a sample with some 120,000 clones, over 70% of them seen once. The specimen sequenced was PBMCs. The receptors were gathered from a woman aged 18-29 years in good health and CMV-seronegative. The CDR3 runs from the conserved cysteine through the conserved F or W. Each record gives: V gene, J gene, clone size, D gene, CDR3 DNA, CDR3 protein. A D gene is named only where the DNA matches it firmly. Size tells how often a clone was seen (once, few, many) or the class of an expanded clone, and some rows leave it out.

TRBV2	TRBJ1-1	.	TRBD1	TGTGCCAGCAGGGAAACAGGGGGCGCGGGCACTGAAGCTTTCTTT	CASRETGGAGTEAFF
TRBV19	TRBJ2-1	.	TRBD1	TGTGCCAGTAGTCAGACAGGGGGCGACTACAATGAGCAGTTCTTC	CASSQTGGDYNEQFF
TRBV27	TRBJ1-3	.	.	TGTGCCAGCAGTCGTCGCTCTGGAAACACCATATATTTT	CASSRRSGNTIYF
TRBV14	TRBJ1-1	.	TRBD1	TGTGCCAGCAGCCAAAACAGGGGGAACACTGAAGCTTTCTTT	CASSQNRGNTEAFF
TRBV29-1	TRBJ1-1	.	.	TGCAGCGCTAGCGGGGGTTTAACAGAAAAAGCTTTCTTT	CSASGGLTEKAFF
TRBV27	TRBJ2-5	once	.	TGTGCCAGCAGTTTCGGGGGCCAAGAGACCCAGTACTTC	CASSFGGQETQYF
TRBV28	TRBJ1-2	.	TRBD1	TGTGCCAGCAGTACCGCGACAGGGTTGGGCTACACCTTC	CASSTATGLGYTF
TRBV7-9	TRBJ1-2	.	.	TGTGCCAGCAGTCAGACACTTAACTATGGCTACACCTTC	CASSQTLNYGYTF
TRBV7-2	TRBJ1-1	.	TRBD1	TGTGCCAGCAGGGTCTCCGGACAGGTAGAAGCGACTGAAGCTTTCTTT	CASRVSGQVEATEAFF
TRBV5-1	TRBJ1-2	few	.	TGCGCCAGCAGTCTGTTGTCGGGTTCAGTCCTTGGTTCGCGAGGCTACACCTTC	CASSLLSGSVLGSRGYTF
TRBV5-1	TRBJ1-2	.	.	TGCGCCAGCAGCTTGGACAGGGAGTATGGCTACACCTTC	CASSLDREYGYTF
TRBV5-6	TRBJ1-6	few	.	TGTGCCAGCAGCTTGCCGGTTTCACCCCTCCACTTT	CASSLPVSPLHF
TRBV5-1	TRBJ1-5	.	.	TGCGCCAGCAGCTTGACAGGGAGTAACAATCAGCCCCAGCATTTT	CASSLTGSNNQPQHF
TRBV9	TRBJ2-5	once	.	TGTGCCAGCAGCGTAGGTTTCGTGGAGACCCAGTACTTC	CASSVGFVETQYF
TRBV4-2	TRBJ2-7	.	TRBD1	TGTGCCAGCAGCACCGTGACAGGGACCGAGCAGTACTTC	CASSTVTGTEQYF
TRBV7-9	TRBJ2-4	once	.	TGTTCCGGCAGCGCGGTGAGGGACATTCAGTACTTC	CSGSAVRDIQYF
TRBV11-2	TRBJ1-6	few	TRBD1	TGTGCCAGCAGCTTAGACGGACAGGGGGCGGCTTCACCCCTCCACTTT	CASSLDGQGAASPLHF
TRBV10-3	TRBJ1-1	once	TRBD1	TGTGCCATCAGTTCAGGGGGGCCTGAAGCTTTCTTT	CAISSGGPEAFF
TRBV10-3	TRBJ1-1	.	.	TGTGCCATCAGAGGCAGGGAGGCGAACACTGAAGCTTTCTTT	CAIRGREANTEAFF
TRBV10-3	TRBJ1-2	few	.	TGTGCCATCAGTGAAAATGAGGGAGGGGGCTACACCTTC	CAISENEGGGYTF
TRBV6-1	TRBJ2-7	.	TRBD1	TGTGCCAGCAGTGATACGCTGGACAGGTCGGAACAGTACTTC	CASSDTLDRSEQYF
TRBV13	TRBJ2-1	.	TRBD1	TGTGCCAGCAGCTCTAGACGGACAGGGAGTGACAATGAGCAGTTCTTC	CASSSRRTGSDNEQFF
TRBV6-1	TRBJ1-3	.	.	TGTGCCAGCAGTGCCGGGGTAGGAAACACCATATATTTT	CASSAGVGNTIYF
TRBV19	TRBJ1-1	once	.	TGTGCCACTGGACACTTGAACACTGAAGCTTTCTTT	CATGHLNTEAFF
TRBV19	TRBJ2-1	.	TRBD1	TGTGCCAGTAGGATGGGACAGGGGAACAATGAGCAGTTCTTC	CASRMGQGNNEQFF
TRBV28	TRBJ1-5	.	TRBD1	TGTGCCAGCAGCTCGGGACAGATACTTCCCCATAGCAATCAGCCCCAGCATTTT	CASSSGQILPHSNQPQHF
TRBV2	TRBJ1-1	once	.	TGTGCCAGCCGAACGGAGGTTAACACTGAAGCTTTCTTT	CASRTEVNTEAFF
TRBV5-1	TRBJ2-7	.	TRBD2	TGCGCCAGCAGCTTAGCTAGCGGGGGGCAGGTTATCTACGAGCAGTACTTC	CASSLASGGQVIYEQYF
TRBV10-3	TRBJ1-1	.	TRBD1	TGTGCCATAAAAAGACAGGGTAACGGCACTGAAGCTTTCTTT	CAIKRQGNGTEAFF
TRBV27	TRBJ2-3	.	TRBD2	TGTGCCAGCAGTTTGGCTAGCGGGGGCACAGATACGCAGTATTTT	CASSLASGGTDTQYF
TRBV28	TRBJ1-1	.	TRBD1	TGTGCCAGCAGTTTTGAACAGGGGGGGGTCACTGAAGCTTTCTTT	CASSFEQGGVTEAFF
TRBV30	TRBJ1-1	.	.	TGTGCCTGGAGTCTAGAAACTGAAGCTTTCTTT	CAWSLETEAFF
TRBV6-6	TRBJ1-2	.	.	TGTGCCAGCAGTGATACAGAGAGCTCAAACTATGGCTACACCTTC	CASSDTESSNYGYTF
TRBV7-9	TRBJ1-2	once	TRBD1	TGTGCCAGCAGCTCATCCAGGACAGGGGAAAACTATGGCTACACCTTC	CASSSSRTGENYGYTF
TRBV27	TRBJ2-5	.	.	TGTGCCAGCAGTTTATTCGGCAGGGTTGAGACCCAGTACTTC	CASSLFGRVETQYF
TRBV6-6	TRBJ1-6	.	.	TGTGCCAGCAGGACAGAGGCCAATAATTCACCCCTCCACTTT	CASRTEANNSPLHF
TRBV27	TRBJ2-1	.	TRBD2	TGTGCCAGCAGCCCGGGGGGAACGGGGAATGAGCAGTTCTTC	CASSPGGTGNEQFF
TRBV5-1	TRBJ1-2	.	.	TGCGCCAGCAGCTTGAAGGGAGGGGTTGATTGGTATGGCTACACCTTC	CASSLKGGVDWYGYTF
TRBV6-5	TRBJ2-7	.	.	TGTGCCAGCAGTTACGGACAGCCGTCGAGCTCCTACGAGCAGTACTTC	CASSYGQPSSSYEQYF
TRBV6-5	TRBJ1-1	.	.	TGTGCCAGCAGTTCCCGGGAGGGGCGTGTTGAAGCTTTCTTT	CASSSREGRVEAFF
TRBV29-1	TRBJ2-1	.	.	TGCAGCGTTGGTTTAGAGGCAAGATCTAGTTGGCTATACAATGAGCAGTTCTTC	CSVGLEARSSWLYNEQFF
TRBV6-5	TRBJ1-1	.	.	TGTGCCAGCAGTCTTAGCGGTACAGGGAACACTGAAGCTTTCTTT	CASSLSGTGNTEAFF
TRBV27	TRBJ2-7	.	TRBD1	TGTGCCAGCAGCTTAAGACCGGGACAGGGGGGACTCGAGCAGTACTTC	CASSLRPGQGGLEQYF
TRBV19	TRBJ1-2	once	.	TGTGCCAGTATGGGGGCCCAACCCTATGGCTACACCTTC	CASMGAQPYGYTF
TRBV7-8	TRBJ1-6	.	TRBD1	TGTGCCAGCAGCTTAGCCGTGGAGGACAGGGCGAGCTCCTATAATTCACCCCTCCACTTT	CASSLAVEDRASSYNSPLHF
TRBV5-6	TRBJ1-2	.	.	TGTGCCAGCAGCTTTGGGCAGGGAGGTGGCTACACCTTC	CASSFGQGGGYTF
TRBV19	TRBJ2-7	.	.	TGTGCCAGTAGAAAACAGGGTACGGGGTTCTACGAGCAGTACTTC	CASRKQGTGFYEQYF
TRBV30	TRBJ1-5	.	.	TGTGCCTGGAGGGTCCCAGGTGCCCAATCCCAGCATTTT	CAWRVPGAQSQHF
TRBV14	TRBJ1-6	.	.	TGTGCCAGCAGCCAAGAATGGACTTCCAATTCACCCCTCCACTTT	CASSQEWTSNSPLHF
TRBV5-1	TRBJ2-3	once	.	TGCGCCAGCAGCTTGCTCCGACAGGCGGACACAGATACGCAGTATTTT	CASSLLRQADTDTQYF